The T cell receptor (beta chain) described here comes from a study of CD8 T cells in Susac syndrome. Random-hexamer reverse transcription was applied to about 0.45 to 1 ug RNA. With immunoSEQ multiplex PCR, TCR beta CDR3 was amplified across 54 Vbeta and 13 Jbeta. TCRdb recomputed calls from the immunoSEQ multiplex PCR reads with MiXCR, one row per CDR3 protein. The sample includes 200,000 to 250,000 distinct CDR3 sequences, 92% of them seen just once. Germline V gene lookup returns CDR1 MNHEY and CDR2 SMNVEV (reference sequence). The V gene end was trimmed by 9 bases and the J gene end by 7 bases; junction bases not matched to a gene: 10. The CDR3 is 14 residues long. CD8+ and CD4+ T cells from blood underwent TCR beta sequencing, which was carried out in a high-throughput format. The multiple sclerosis controls were treatment-naive patients affected by stable or active relapsing-remitting disease. The authors negatively isolated CD8+ and CD4+ T cells and FACS-enriched TEMRA cells.

This sequence originates from a human donor with multiple sclerosis. Specimen: CD8+ T cells from PBMCs. The chain employs TRBV27 and TRBJ2-1; 9 bases fit TRBD1. In DNA form, the CDR3 reads TGTGCCAGTCACCAACAGGGGGCATGGAATGAGCAGTTCTTC. Protein product: CASHQQGAWNEQFF.